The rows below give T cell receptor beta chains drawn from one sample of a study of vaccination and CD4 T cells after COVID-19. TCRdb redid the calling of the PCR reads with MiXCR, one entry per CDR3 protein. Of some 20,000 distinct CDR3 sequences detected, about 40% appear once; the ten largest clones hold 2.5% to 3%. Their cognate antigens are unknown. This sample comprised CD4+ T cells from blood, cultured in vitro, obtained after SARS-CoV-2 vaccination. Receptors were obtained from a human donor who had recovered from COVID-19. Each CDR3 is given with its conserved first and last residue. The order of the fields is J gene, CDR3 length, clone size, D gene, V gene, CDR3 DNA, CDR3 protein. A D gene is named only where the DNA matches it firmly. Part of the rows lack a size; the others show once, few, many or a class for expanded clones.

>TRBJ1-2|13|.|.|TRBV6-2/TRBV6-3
TGTGCCAGCAGCCCCGGGACGGGTAGTGGCTACACCTTC
CASSPGTGSGYTF
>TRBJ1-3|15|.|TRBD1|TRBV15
TGTGCCACCAGCAGGGACAGGGTCTCTGGAAACACCATATATTTT
CATSRDRVSGNTIYF
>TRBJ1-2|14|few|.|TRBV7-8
TGTGCCAGCAGCCCCTCTTCGCTTAACTATGGCTACACCTTC
CASSPSSLNYGYTF
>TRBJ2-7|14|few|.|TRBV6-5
TGTGCCAGCAGTTACTCGCCAGGGACCTACGAGCAGTACTTC
CASSYSPGTYEQYF
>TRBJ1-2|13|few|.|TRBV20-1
TGCTCCCGATTGTTGGGCCTAGGTGGCGGCTACACCTTC
CSRLLGLGGGYTF
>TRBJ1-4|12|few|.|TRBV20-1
TGCAGTGCTAGATGGGGGGGTGAAAAACTGTTTTTT
CSARWGGEKLFF
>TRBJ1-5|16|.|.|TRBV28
TGTGCCAGCAGTCCTAACAGGGCTCTCAGCAATCAGCCCCAGCATTTT
CASSPNRALSNQPQHF
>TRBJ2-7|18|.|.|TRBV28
TGTGCCAGCAGTACCAGGCGTATGGCGGGACAGTCCTCCTACGAGCAGTACTTC
CASSTRRMAGQSSYEQYF
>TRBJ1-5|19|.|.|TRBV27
TGTGCCAGCAGTCCGAGGGCCAGCGCCGAGGGATATAGCAATCAGCCCCAGCATTTT
CASSPRASAEGYSNQPQHF
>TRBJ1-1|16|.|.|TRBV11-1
TGTGCCAGCAGCTTAGGGAGACAGAGTTTGAACACTGAAGCTTTCTTT
CASSLGRQSLNTEAFF
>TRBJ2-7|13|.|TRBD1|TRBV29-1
TGCAGCGTTGAGGGGACAGGGGTCCACGAGCAGTACTTC
CSVEGTGVHEQYF
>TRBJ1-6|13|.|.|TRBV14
TGTGCCAGCAGCCAAGAGTATAATTCACCCCTCCACTTT
CASSQEYNSPLHF
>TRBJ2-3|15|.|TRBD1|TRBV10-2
TGCGCCAGCAGTCCAGGGACAGGGAGCACAGATACGCAGTATTTT
CASSPGTGSTDTQYF
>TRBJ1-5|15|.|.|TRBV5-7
TGTGCCAGCAGCCGGACAGCCTATAGCAATCAGCCCCAGCATTTT
CASSRTAYSNQPQHF
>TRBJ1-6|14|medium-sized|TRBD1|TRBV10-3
TGTGCCATCAGTGCGGACAGGGAAGGGTCACCCCTCCACTTT
CAISADREGSPLHF
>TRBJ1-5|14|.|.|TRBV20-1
TGCAGTGCTAGTTACAGGGATGGCAATCAGCCCCAGCATTTT
CSASYRDGNQPQHF
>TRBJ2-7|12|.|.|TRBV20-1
TGCAGTGCTAGTGTGCCGGCCTACGAGCAGTACTTC
CSASVPAYEQYF
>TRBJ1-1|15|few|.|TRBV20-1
TGCAGTGCTAGACTCTCGGGGGGAGGAGGTTCAGGAGCTTTCTTT
CSARLSGGGGSGAFF
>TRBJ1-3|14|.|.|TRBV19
TGTGCCAGTAGTATCCGGGGGCCGGGAAACACCATATATTTT
CASSIRGPGNTIYF
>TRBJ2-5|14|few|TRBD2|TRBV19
TGTGCCAGTAGTCCCGGACTAGCGGGGGAGACCCAGTACTTC
CASSPGLAGETQYF
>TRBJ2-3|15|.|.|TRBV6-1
TGTGCCAGCAGCCGAGACCGCCCGAGCACAGATACGCAGTATTTT
CASSRDRPSTDTQYF
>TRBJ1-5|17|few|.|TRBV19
TGTGCCAGTAGTATTTACACCGGGTCCTATAGCAATCAGCCCCAGCATTTT
CASSIYTGSYSNQPQHF
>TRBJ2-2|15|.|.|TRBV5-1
TGCGCCAGCAGCTTGGGGCAGGGCAACACCGGGGAGCTGTTTTTT
CASSLGQGNTGELFF
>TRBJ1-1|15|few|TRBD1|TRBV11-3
TGTGCCAGCAGTCCTCGACAGGGGAAAATTGGTGAAGCTTTCTTT
CASSPRQGKIGEAFF
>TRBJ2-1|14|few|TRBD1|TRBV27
TGTGCCAGCAGGCGGACAGGGATGGTGCATGAGCAGTTCTTC
CASRRTGMVHEQFF
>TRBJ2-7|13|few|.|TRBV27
TGTGCCAGCAGTTTATCGATCGCCTACGAGCAGTACTTC
CASSLSIAYEQYF
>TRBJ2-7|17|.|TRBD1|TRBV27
TGTGCCAGCAGTTCTCCGGGACAGGGAGAATCAAGCTACGAGCAGTACTTC
CASSSPGQGESSYEQYF
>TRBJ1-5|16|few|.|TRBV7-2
TGTGCCAGCAGCTTCTGGGGTGACAGTAGCAATCAGCCCCAGCATTTT
CASSFWGDSSNQPQHF
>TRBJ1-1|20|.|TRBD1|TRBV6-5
TGTGCCAGCAGTTACTACCTTCTAGATCCGACAGGGGACTATGGCACTGAAGCTTTCTTT
CASSYYLLDPTGDYGTEAFF
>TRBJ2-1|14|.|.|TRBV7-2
TGTGCCAGCAGCTTAGCCGGTGAAGTAGGTGAGCAGTTCTTC
CASSLAGEVGEQFF
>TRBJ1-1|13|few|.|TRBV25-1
TGTGCCAGCACCGGGACAATGAACACTGAAGCTTTCTTT
CASTGTMNTEAFF
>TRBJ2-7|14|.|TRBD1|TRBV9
TGTGCCAGCAGATCTAGGGACAGGGGGTACGAGCAGTACTTC
CASRSRDRGYEQYF
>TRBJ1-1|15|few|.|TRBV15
TGTGCCACCAGCAGAACCTTCTTTGCTGGGACTGAAGCTTTCTTT
CATSRTFFAGTEAFF
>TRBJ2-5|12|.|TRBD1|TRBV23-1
TGCACGCAGACAGGGGGCCCAGAGACCCAGTACTTC
CTQTGGPETQYF
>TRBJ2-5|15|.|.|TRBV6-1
TGTGCCAGCAGTACTAGCTACCGGCTCCAAGAGACCCAGTACTTC
CASSTSYRLQETQYF
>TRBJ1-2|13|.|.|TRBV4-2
TGTGCCAGCAGCCAAGACAGGGGCTATGGCTACACCTTC
CASSQDRGYGYTF
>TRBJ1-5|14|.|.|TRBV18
TGTGCCAGCTCACTGGGGACGGGCAATCAGCCCCAGCATTTT
CASSLGTGNQPQHF
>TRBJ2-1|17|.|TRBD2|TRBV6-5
TGTGCCAGCAGTTACTCAGGACAGCGGGGGGCCTACAATGAGCAGTTCTTC
CASSYSGQRGAYNEQFF
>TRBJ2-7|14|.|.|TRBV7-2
TGTGCCAGCAGCGAGGACAGCAGCTCCTACGAGCAGTACTTC
CASSEDSSSYEQYF
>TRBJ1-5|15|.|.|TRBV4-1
TGCGCCAGCAGCCAAGTTTCACAGAGCAATCAGCCCCAGCATTTT
CASSQVSQSNQPQHF
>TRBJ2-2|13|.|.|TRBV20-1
TGCAGTGCTGCCAGCGGGAACACCGGGGAGCTGTTTTTT
CSAASGNTGELFF
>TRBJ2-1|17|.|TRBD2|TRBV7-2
TGTGCCAGCAGCTCCATAGCGGGGGCCAGCTCCTACAATGAGCAGTTCTTC
CASSSIAGASSYNEQFF
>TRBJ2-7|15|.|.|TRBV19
TGTGCCAGTAGTATAGACAGGGGATCTACCTACGAGCAGTACTTC
CASSIDRGSTYEQYF
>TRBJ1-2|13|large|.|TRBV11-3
TGTGCCAGCAGCTTGGGCAGGAACTATGGCTACACCTTC
CASSLGRNYGYTF
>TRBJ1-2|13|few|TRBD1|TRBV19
TGTGCCAGTAGTACGACCAGGGGGGATGGCTACACCTTC
CASSTTRGDGYTF
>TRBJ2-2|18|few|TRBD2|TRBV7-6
TGTGCCAGCAGCCCACAATCACTAGCGGGGACGAACACCGGGGAGCTGTTTTTT
CASSPQSLAGTNTGELFF
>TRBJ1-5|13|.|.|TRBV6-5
TGTGCCAGCAGTTACACCGGGAATCAGCCCCAGCATTTT
CASSYTGNQPQHF
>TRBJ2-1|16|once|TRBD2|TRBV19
TGTGCCAGTAGTGGACTAGCGGGAGGGCCGTTCTATGAGCAGTTCTTC
CASSGLAGGPFYEQFF
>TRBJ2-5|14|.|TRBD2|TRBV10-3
TGTGCCATCAGGGCTAGCGGGGGGGCCGGGACCCAGTACTTC
CAIRASGGAGTQYF
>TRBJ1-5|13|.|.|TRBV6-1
TGTGCCAGCAGTGGCAGGTCCAATCAGCCCCAGCATTTT
CASSGRSNQPQHF